This T cell receptor (beta chain) was captured in a study of shared clonotypes between healthy human individuals (dated by TCRdb to the early 2020s). With regard to the full study: The cohort included three men and a couple of women between 18 and 49 years of age. Blood TCR repertoires of roughly five healthy adults were deeply sequenced to estimate repertoire size and the extent of clonotype sharing between individuals. To increase sequencing depth and limit assay-specific biases, TCR repertoire library preparation and sequencing were carried out by different laboratories using diverse techniques. Leukapheresis yielded between about 0.8 and 9.5 billion PBMCs per donor. For each donor, CD4 naive and CD4 memory were each given three plates, CD8 naive was given two plates, and CD8 memory was given one plate. The investigation overall reported the following: Rarefaction of sorted-subset datasets indicated incomplete sequencing despite the large sequencing depth. Across a few donors, roughly 5% of naive CD4, around 3.5% of naive CD8, around 2.5% of memory CD4, and 0.3% to 0.45% of memory CD8 clonotypes were shared. Pairwise subsampling led to the expectation that sequencing depth would affect the degree of clonotype sharing among donors. Sampling was restricted to blood, and TCR repertoires in tissue are likely to differ from TCR repertoires in blood. Estimated clonotype richness was generally larger for naive than for memory subsets. The genetic and exposure-history diversity represented was limited by the small number of donors. Compared with non-shared clonotypes, clonotypes shared by all four sorted-subset donors had higher generation probabilities.

Using the deep immunoSEQ assay, TCR CDR3 regions were amplified from genomic DNA by multiplex PCR. For each cell subset, the extracted genomic DNA was distributed evenly across all wells of several immunoSEQ 96-well plates, and each plate served as one replicate. For sorted subsets, each replicate PCR was loaded with approximately 200 ng genomic DNA, equivalent to about 30,000 T cell genomes. Purified libraries were quantified with a Qubit 3.0 fluorometer, sized on a Bioanalyzer 2100, and re-quantified with the KAPA Library Quantification kit. Every immunoSEQ 96-well plate was sequenced on a dedicated single-read 150-cycle Illumina NextSeq 550 flow cell. Concerning the study's data processing: Because the immunoSEQ output included only junctional sequences and no quality scores, the filtering could not be the same as the filtering used for full-length reads. Sequences were annotated with PyIR, a Python wrapper for IgBLAST v1.9, using IMGT germline references to assign V/J genes and CDR3. Reads were filtered out if the reads had weak V/J assignments (E-value above 1e-6), no CDR3, stop codons, out-of-frame junctions, or ambiguous translated residues. V3J clonotypes were defined as sequences sharing the same inferred V gene, J gene, and CDR3 amino acid sequence. The percentage overlap between two repertoires was calculated by dividing the number of shared unique clonotypes by the size of the smaller repertoire. Richness of each repertoire was evaluated using RTK rarefaction, the Chao1 estimator, and Recon v2.1 estimates of unobserved clonotypes. Generation probabilities were computed with OLGA for all TCRbeta clonotypes obtained by the gDNA method from several donors. Here the immuneACCESS table is served through TCRdb, limited to in-frame sequences with V and J called. Missing clones are a known gap in these copies; in checked studies unresolved V genes cover under half, and the rest lacks a known reason. V and J calls and clone size are given by that table; D and trimming were obtained from the DNA. The sample table shows 2 million to 2.5 million clones, and 85% to 95% are seen once. Clones ranked in the top ten supply under 0.15% of the sample.

A word on this clone: No antigen is known for it. No base-level quality is on record; no much larger clone is a single base apart.

The CDR3 runs 15 residues from the cysteine to the phenylalanine. This entry keeps only the CDR3 DNA: 45 bases, framed from base 1. V is reduced by 7 bases and J by 1 base, leaving a spacing of 16 bases between them. CDR1 and CDR2 (MGHDK, SYGVNS) derive from the germline V gene. The donors were healthy, HIV-negative adults with no recently reported acute infections or vaccinations. Only Caucasian adults living in Nashville, Tennessee, USA were represented among the donors. Magnetic negative selection was used to enrich CD4+ T cells, after which naive cells were positively selected on CD45RA and the negative fraction became the memory subset. Blood was collected by leukapheresis, and PBMCs were isolated by Ficoll-Histopaque density gradient centrifugation and then cryopreserved in liquid nitrogen vapor phase. Purity and quantity of every magnetically sorted T cell population were checked by analytical flow cytometry. Genomic DNA was isolated from each sorted fraction and quantified by UV absorbance on a Nanodrop 2000c.

The origin of this receptor is a man aged 18 to 30 in good health. The specimen sequenced was naive CD4+ T cells sorted from blood. The meaning of the sample's cell subset or site label: CD45RA+ positively selected. The sequence joins TRBV25-1 to TRBJ2-5; 5 matching bases give a weak D call of TRBD2. CDR3 reads: CASTPLGRGQETQYF. The base sequence is TGTGCCAGCACTCCCCTGGGTCGGGGCCAAGAGACCCAGTACTTC.